This passage covers 20 T cell receptor beta chains from one sample sequenced in a study of cytomegalovirus exposure and HLA in healthy donors. Researchers ran the PCR with 60 Vbeta and 13 Jbeta primers. Libraries were prepared by immunoSEQ multiplex PCR; TCRdb keeps only in-frame clonotypes and omits some of them. Among some 150,000 clones listed, roughly four fifths were seen once. The sample taken for sequencing was PBMCs. The receptors were sampled from a man aged 60 to 75 in good health and CMV-seronegative.

The V call is TRBV28, the J call TRBJ2-5; no firm D call. Germline CDR1 and CDR2: MDHEN and SYDVKM. The CDR3 is 13 residues long. V was trimmed by 2 bases and J by 3 bases, leaving 7 bases between them. Here the CDR3 DNA reads TGTGCCAGCAGTTTACCCTCGGAAGAGACCCAGTACTTC. Its translation: CASSLPSEETQYF.

The V gene is TRBV6-5, the J gene TRBJ2-7, with 13 nucleotides matching TRBD2. Unmatched junction bases numbered 2, after V lost 4 bases and J lost 2 bases. The germline V gene encodes CDR1 MNHEY and CDR2 SVGAGI. This CDR3 contains 15 residues. The CDR3 protein is CASSWTSGGAYEQYF. The CDR3 DNA reads TGTGCCAGCAGTTGGACTAGCGGGGGAGCCTACGAGCAGTACTTC.

The chain uses TRBV29-1 and TRBJ2-3, with 9 bases fitting TRBD2. Trimming took 2 bases from V and 1 from J; bases not matched to a gene: 13. The CDR3 has 18 amino acids. Germline CDR1 reads SQVTM; CDR2 reads ANQGSEA. CDR3 sequence: CSVEISSGAMSGTDTQYF. In DNA form, the CDR3 reads TGCAGCGTTGAAATCTCTAGCGGGGCTATGTCTGGCACAGATACGCAGTATTTT.

The chain employs TRBV6-5 and TRBJ2-5, with D maybe TRBD1 (6 bases). CDR1 is MNHEY and CDR2 is SVGAGI in the germline V gene. V lost 2 bases and J 4 bases, leaving 11 bases between the germline ends. This CDR3 contains 14 residues. The CDR3 DNA sequence: TGTGCCAGCAGTTACCGCCGGGACATAGAGACCCAGTACTTC. This gives the protein CASSYRRDIETQYF.

V and J are TRBV4-3 and TRBJ1-2, with D possibly being TRBD1 (6 bases). CDR3 length: 14 amino acids. The V end was cut by 0 bases, the J end by 8 bases, with 13 bases between. Germline CDR1 and CDR2: LGHNA and YSLEER. CDR3 nucleotide sequence: TGCGCCAGCAGCCAAGATTTAAGGGGGGGAGGCTACACCTTC. This gives the protein CASSQDLRGGGYTF.

This clone came up a few times. The chain uses TRBV11-2 and TRBJ2-2; the D is unclear. The CDR3 sequence is 14 residues long. Germline V gene sequence: CDR1 SGHAT, CDR2 FQNNGV. V was trimmed by 5 bases and J by 1 base, leaving 8 bases between them. CDR3 region: CASSTPMNTGELFF. DNA for the CDR3: TGTGCCAGCAGCACTCCTATGAACACCGGGGAGCTGTTTTTT.

The rearrangement uses TRBV18 and TRBJ1-4; perhaps TRBD1 as D (5 bases). The CDR3 is 16 amino acids. With 4 bases removed from V and 7 bases from J, the gap between germline ends came to 19 bases. Germline V gene data show CDR1 as KGHSH and CDR2 as LQKENI. CDR3 protein: CASSQGQAPDTEKLFF. Here the CDR3 DNA reads TGTGCCAGCTCACAGGGGCAAGCCCCCGATACTGAAAAACTGTTTTTT.

J is TRBJ2-3 and V is TRBV5-1; 9 bases match TRBD2. The CDR3 runs 17 residues. The V gene's germline CDR1 is SGHRS and CDR2 YFSETQ. Germline trimming cut 3 bases from V and 0 bases from J; bases unmatched to any gene: 8. The CDR3 DNA reads as TGCGCCAGCAGCTCGGTATTAGCGGGGGCTAGCACAGATACGCAGTATTTT. It specifies CASSSVLAGASTDTQYF.

The chain combines TRBV5-4 with TRBJ2-2, with 9 bases lining up with TRBD2. Germline CDR1 SGHNT, CDR2 YYREEE (reference sequence). This CDR3 is 15 amino acids long. V lost 2 bases to trimming and J lost 4 bases; unmatched junction nucleotides: 3. The chain's CDR3 is CASSFAGGLTGELFF. The CDR3 DNA reads TGTGCCAGCAGCTTTGCGGGAGGGCTCACCGGGGAGCTGTTTTTT.

A few counts support this clone. The chain carries TRBV28 and TRBJ1-1; 8 positions match TRBD1. This CDR3 comprises 14 residues. After removal of 6 bases from V and 1 base from J, the junction contained 4 bases not matched to a gene. Germline CDR1 is MDHEN and CDR2 is SYDVKM. The CDR3 DNA follows: TGTGCCAGCAGGACAGGGGTCCCGAACACTGAAGCTTTCTTT. Protein product: CASRTGVPNTEAFF.

This chain links TRBV7-2 with TRBJ2-1; 9 nucleotides line up with TRBD2. J gave up 5 bases and V 0 bases, and 2 bases lay outside the gene matches. This CDR3 is 15 amino acids long. Germline assignment: CDR1 SGHTA and CDR2 FQGNSA. In DNA, the CDR3 is TGTGCCAGCAGCTTAGCGGCGGGGGGGAACAATGAGCAGTTCTTC. Amino acids: CASSLAAGGNNEQFF.

The chain employs TRBV12-5 and TRBJ2-1; possibly TRBD2 for D (6 bases). Germline V lookup: CDR1 LGHNT, CDR2 FRNRAP. The CDR3 runs to 15 residues. V gave up 1 base and J gave up 4 bases, with 11 bases separating them. CDR3 residues: CASGLDVAGYNEQFF. CDR3 nucleotide sequence: TGTGCTAGTGGTTTGGATGTCGCGGGGTACAATGAGCAGTTCTTC.

This chain links TRBV7-2 with TRBJ2-5; D not resolved. CDR3 length: 13 residues. Germline CDR1 and CDR2: SGHTA and FQGNSA. V was pared by 1 base and J by 11 bases, with 14 bases between. CDR3 sequence reads: CASSLEPVEEQYF. CDR3 coding DNA: TGTGCCAGCAGCTTAGAGCCGGTTGAGGAGCAGTACTTC.

Written as DNA, the CDR3 is TGTGCCAGCAGTGAAGAGGCAGGGGGCTTATTCAATGAGCAGTTCTTC. Translating gives CASSEEAGGLFNEQFF. The V and J genes are TRBV6-1 and TRBJ2-1, with 8 bases that match TRBD1. The CDR3 runs 16 residues. Per germline, CDR1 MNHNS and CDR2 SASEGT. Trimming cost V 1 base and J 6 bases; bases outside gene matches: 8.

This clone was counted between two and nine times. The chain has TRBV28 and TRBJ2-5; possibly TRBD1 for D (5 bases). The length of the CDR3 is 13 residues. CDR1 is MDHEN and CDR2 is SYDVKM in the germline V gene. Trimming stripped 3 bases from V and 4 bases from J, with 9 bases between. The CDR3 spells CASSFQGRETQYF. DNA of the CDR3: TGTGCCAGCAGTTTTCAGGGAAGAGAGACCCAGTACTTC.

The rearrangement links TRBV9 to TRBJ1-2; tentative D call: TRBD1 (5 bases). The length of the CDR3 is 14 residues. CDR1 and CDR2 from the germline V gene are SGDLS and YYNGEE. The V gene lost 4 bases and the J gene lost 4 bases, with 14 bases spanning the gap. The CDR3 is CASSTPGGTYGYTF. Here the CDR3 DNA reads TGTGCCAGCAGCACACCGGGGGGGACCTATGGCTACACCTTC.

The rearrangement joins TRBV6-1 to TRBJ1-2; no definite D call. Germline V lookup: CDR1 MNHNS, CDR2 SASEGT. The CDR3 extends over 14 amino acids. V lost 5 bases to trimming and J lost 3 bases, with 13 bases between them. The CDR3 protein is CASSPLALDYGYTF. CDR3 DNA: TGTGCCAGCAGTCCGCTGGCCTTGGACTATGGCTACACCTTC.

This chain uses TRBV12-5 with TRBJ1-1; D might be TRBD1 (5 bases). This CDR3 comprises 13 residues. Looked up from germline, CDR1 is LGHNT and CDR2 is FRNRAP. The ends were cut back, 10 bases at V and 4 bases at J, with 16 bases in the middle. The chain's CDR3 is CAKNSREATEAFF. The CDR3 coding sequence is TGTGCTAAGAATTCCAGGGAGGCCACTGAAGCTTTCTTT. Looking up the rest from reference TRBV12-5 and TRBJ1-1 gives the full variable domain: DARVTQTPRHKVTEMGQEVTMRCQPILGHNTVFWYRQTMMQGLELLAYFRNRAPLDDSGMPKDRFSAEMPDATLATLKIQPSEPRDSAVYFCAKNSREATEAFFGQGTRLTVV.

The chain couples TRBV6-1 to TRBJ2-7, with D perhaps TRBD1 (5 bases). The V gene lost 10 bases and the J gene lost 1 base, with 17 bases spanning the gap. Germline V gene lookup returns CDR1 MNHNS and CDR2 SASEGT. The CDR3 runs 14 residues. CDR3 amino acids: CATEDRRASYEQYF. CDR3 bases: TGTGCCACCGAGGACCGCAGGGCTTCCTACGAGCAGTACTTC.

In DNA, the CDR3 is TGTGCCAGCAGCGCGGGGGAGAACACCGGGGAGCTGTTTTTT. This gives the protein CASSAGENTGELFF. The rearrangement uses TRBV27 and TRBJ2-2, with 7 positions matching TRBD2. The V gene's germline CDR1 is MNHEY and CDR2 SMNVEV (reference sequence). This CDR3 comprises 14 residues. J was trimmed by 1 base and V by 6 bases; bases with no gene match: 2.